This is a list of T cell receptor beta chains from one sample in a study of beta chain bispecific antibodies for T cell cancers. MiXCR was run by TCRdb on the 5' RACE reads, yielding one entry per CDR3 protein. This sample has 21,000 or so distinct CDR3 sequences; under 3% occur once, and the top ten carry approximately 29%. These TCRs' antigens remain unknown. Sequenced sample: healthy donor T cells cultured with leukemia cells. These receptors were obtained from a human donor in good health. Some clones in this sample may be carry-over from other donors' samples. The CDR3 runs from the conserved cysteine through the conserved F or W. Each record gives: J gene, V gene, clone size, D gene, CDR3 DNA, CDR3 protein. D genes are given only for firm matches. Clone size, where shown, is once, few, many, or a class for clones that have expanded.

TRBJ2-2 | TRBV27 | many | NA | TGTGCCAGCAGCCCCTGGGCCGGGGAGCTGTTTTTT | CASSPWAGELFF
TRBJ2-3 | TRBV20-1 | many | TRBD1 | TGCAGTGTTCGGTTGGGGGTTACAGGGGCGAGGGGAGATACGCAGTATTTT | CSVRLGVTGARGDTQYF
TRBJ2-5 | TRBV6-5 | NA | NA | TGTGCCAGCAGTTATATAGGGGAAGAGACCCAGTACTTC | CASSYIGEETQYF
TRBJ2-7 | TRBV7-9 | many | NA | TGTGCCAGCAGCTTATCCCACGAGCAGTACTTC | CASSLSHEQYF
TRBJ1-1 | TRBV7-9 | many | NA | TGTGCCAGCAGCTTAGCGTTCGATGGGGAACGGCTGCCTCGAGAAGCTTTCTTT | CASSLAFDGERLPREAFF
TRBJ2-7 | TRBV7-9 | many | NA | TGTGCCAGCAGCTTAGGTATGGAGCAGTACTTC | CASSLGMEQYF
TRBJ2-2 | TRBV5-1 | many | NA | TGCGCCAGCAGCCCAGGGGACACGACGAACACCGGGGAGCTGTTTTTT | CASSPGDTTNTGELFF
TRBJ2-2 | TRBV5-1 | medium-sized | NA | TGCGCCAGCAGCTTGATCCATCTGCTCACCGGGGAGCTGTTTTTT | CASSLIHLLTGELFF
TRBJ1-1 | TRBV28 | many | NA | TGTGCCAGCAGTTTAGGAGGAGGGGGGAACACTGAAGCTTTCTTT | CASSLGGGGNTEAFF
TRBJ1-1 | TRBV6-6 | large | TRBD1 | TGTGCCAGCAGTCCGCGGACAGGGGGCACTGAAGCTTTCTTT | CASSPRTGGTEAFF
TRBJ1-5 | TRBV4-1 | many | NA | TGCGCCAGCAGCCAAGATTTACAGGGAGGTAATCAGCCCCAGCATTTT | CASSQDLQGGNQPQHF
TRBJ1-5 | TRBV2 | many | NA | TGTGCCAGCAGTGAGTACCCACAAGGCCTGGGGAATCAGCCCCAGCATTTT | CASSEYPQGLGNQPQHF
TRBJ2-3 | TRBV7-6 | many | TRBD2 | TGTGCCAGCAGCCTTACTAGCGGGGGCACTAGTACGCAGTATTTT | CASSLTSGGTSTQYF
TRBJ2-5 | TRBV12-3/TRBV12-4 | many | NA | TGTGCCAGCACCCCGGCGGAATCCGAGACCCAGTACTTC | CASTPAESETQYF
TRBJ1-5 | TRBV12-3/TRBV12-4 | NA | NA | TGTGCCAGCAGTCGGGGAACTCAGCCCCAGCATTTT | CASSRGTQPQHF
TRBJ2-3 | TRBV5-4 | many | NA | TGTGCCAGCAGCTTGTGGCCGGTTCTCAGAGGGGATACGCAGTATTTT | CASSLWPVLRGDTQYF
TRBJ2-4 | TRBV5-6 | many | NA | TGTGCCAGCAGCTTGTGGTCAGGACGCATTCAGTACTTC | CASSLWSGRIQYF
TRBJ2-4 | TRBV5-6 | few | NA | TGTGCCAGCAGCTTGGGGTTTCGGGTTTCAGACATTCAGTACTTC | CASSLGFRVSDIQYF
TRBJ1-5 | TRBV11-3 | many | TRBD1 | TGTGTCCTGAGACAGGGGGCTCCCAATCAGCCCCAGCATTTT | CVLRQGAPNQPQHF
TRBJ2-5 | TRBV19 | NA | TRBD1 | TGTGCCAGTAGTATTTGGAGTGGGACAGGGGGCAGTGGAGAGACCCAGTACTTC | CASSIWSGTGGSGETQYF
TRBJ1-1 | TRBV7-9 | many | NA | TGTGCCAGCAGCTTAGCGAGGGACACCCTCGCTGGAAGGGCTGAAGCTTTCTTT | CASSLARDTLAGRAEAFF
TRBJ2-2 | TRBV5-6 | few | NA | TGTGCCAGCAGCTTAGTCCAGGACAACACCGGGGAGCTGTTTTTT | CASSLVQDNTGELFF
TRBJ2-2 | TRBV5-1 | many | NA | TGCGCCAGCAGCTTGGACAGAAACACCGGGGAGCTGTTTTTT | CASSLDRNTGELFF
TRBJ2-1 | TRBV5-1 | many | NA | TGCGCCAGCAGCTTGGGGGCAGGGGACAAGATCCCTGTGTTCTTC | CASSLGAGDKIPVFF
TRBJ1-4 | TRBV7-9 | many | NA | TGTGCCAGCAGCTTCGGGCAGGATGGTGAAAAACTGTTTTTT | CASSFGQDGEKLFF
TRBJ2-7 | TRBV4-2 | NA | NA | TGTGCCAGCAGCCAAGACAGGGGCTACGAGCAGTACTTC | CASSQDRGYEQYF
TRBJ2-7 | TRBV7-9 | few | TRBD2 | TGTGCCAGCTGCTCCCATCTGCCGGGACTAGCGGGGGGGGAGCAGTACTTC | CASCSHLPGLAGGEQYF
TRBJ2-4 | TRBV29-1 | many | TRBD1 | TGCAGCGGTGCACAGGGGGGCAAAAACATTCAGTACTTC | CSGAQGGKNIQYF
TRBJ1-2 | TRBV27 | many | NA | TGTGCCAGCAGTTCCCCGACGGACAGAAACTATGGCTACACCTTC | CASSSPTDRNYGYTF
TRBJ2-3 | TRBV18 | many | NA | TGTGCCAGCTCACCATCGAGGAGCGCAGATACGCAGTATTTT | CASSPSRSADTQYF
TRBJ2-5 | TRBV6-5 | many | NA | TGTGCCAGCAGTTACTCACCCTGGGAGACCCAGTACTTC | CASSYSPWETQYF
TRBJ1-1 | TRBV5-1 | many | NA | TGCGCCAGCAGCCCCGGTGGGTATGAAGCTTTCTTT | CASSPGGYEAFF
TRBJ2-3 | TRBV12-2 | medium-sized | NA | TGTGCAAGTCGCACAAACTTGACGGGGGGGAATTCTAGCACAGATACGCAGTATTTT | CASRTNLTGGNSSTDTQYF
TRBJ1-4 | TRBV20-1 | many | NA | TGCAGTCTTTACGGGGGCTTGGCTAATGAAAAACTGTTTTTT | CSLYGGLANEKLFF
TRBJ1-1 | TRBV7-9 | many | NA | TGTGCCAGCAGCTTAGTCGCGGGGGCGGGCACTGAAGCTTTCTTT | CASSLVAGAGTEAFF